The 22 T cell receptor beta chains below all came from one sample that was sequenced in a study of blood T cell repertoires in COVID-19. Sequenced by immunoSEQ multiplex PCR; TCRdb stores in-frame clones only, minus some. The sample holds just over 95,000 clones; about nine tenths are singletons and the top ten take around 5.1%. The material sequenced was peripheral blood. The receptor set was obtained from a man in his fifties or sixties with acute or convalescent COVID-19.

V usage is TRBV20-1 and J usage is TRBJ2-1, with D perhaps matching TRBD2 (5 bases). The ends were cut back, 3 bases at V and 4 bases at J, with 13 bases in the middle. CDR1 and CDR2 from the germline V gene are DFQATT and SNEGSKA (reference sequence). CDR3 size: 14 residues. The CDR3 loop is CSASNSGVYNEQFF. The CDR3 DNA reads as TGCAGTGCTAGTAACAGCGGAGTATACAATGAGCAGTTCTTC.

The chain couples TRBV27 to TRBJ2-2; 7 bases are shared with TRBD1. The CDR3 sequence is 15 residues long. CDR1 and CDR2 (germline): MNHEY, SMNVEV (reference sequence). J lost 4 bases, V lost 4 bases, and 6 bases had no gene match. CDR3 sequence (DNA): TGTGCCAGCAGTTATTGGGACAGACCCACCGGGGAGCTGTTTTTT. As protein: CASSYWDRPTGELFF.

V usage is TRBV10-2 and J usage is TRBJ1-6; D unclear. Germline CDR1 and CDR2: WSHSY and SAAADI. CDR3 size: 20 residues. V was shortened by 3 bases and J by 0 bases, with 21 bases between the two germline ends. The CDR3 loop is CASSESSPVEYSSYNSPLHF. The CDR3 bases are TGCGCCAGCAGTGAATCCTCGCCGGTTGAATATAGCTCCTATAATTCACCCCTCCACTTT.

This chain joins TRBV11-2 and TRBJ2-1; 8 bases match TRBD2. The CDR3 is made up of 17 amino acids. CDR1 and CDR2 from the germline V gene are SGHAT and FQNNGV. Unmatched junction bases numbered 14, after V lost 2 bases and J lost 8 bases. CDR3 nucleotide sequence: TGTGCCAGCAGCTTATCCGCGGGGAGCGGGAGACTTGATGAGCAGTTCTTC. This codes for CASSLSAGSGRLDEQFF. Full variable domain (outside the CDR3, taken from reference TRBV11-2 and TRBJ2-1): EAGVAQSPRYKIIEKRQSVAFWCNPISGHATLYWYQQILGQGPKLLIQFQNNGVVDDSQLPKDRFSAERLKGVDSTLKIQPAKLEDSAVYLCASSLSAGSGRLDEQFFGPGTRLTVL.

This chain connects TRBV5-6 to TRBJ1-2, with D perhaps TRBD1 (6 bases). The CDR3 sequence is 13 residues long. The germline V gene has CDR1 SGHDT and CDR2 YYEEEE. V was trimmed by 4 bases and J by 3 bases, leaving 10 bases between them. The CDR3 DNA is TGTGCCAGCAGCAAAGACAGGTACTATGGCTACACCTTC. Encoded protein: CASSKDRYYGYTF. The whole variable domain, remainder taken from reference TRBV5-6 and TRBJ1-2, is DAGVTQSPTHLIKTRGQQVTLRCSPKSGHDTVSWYQQALGQGPQFIFQYYEEEERQRGNFPDRFSGHQFPNYSSELNVNALLLGDSALYLCASSKDRYYGYTFGSGTRLTVV.

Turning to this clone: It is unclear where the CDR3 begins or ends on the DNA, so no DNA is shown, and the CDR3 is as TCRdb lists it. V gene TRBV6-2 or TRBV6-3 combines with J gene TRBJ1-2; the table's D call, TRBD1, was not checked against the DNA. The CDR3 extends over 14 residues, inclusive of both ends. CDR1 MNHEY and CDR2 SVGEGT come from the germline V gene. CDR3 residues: CASSFGQGIEISIF.

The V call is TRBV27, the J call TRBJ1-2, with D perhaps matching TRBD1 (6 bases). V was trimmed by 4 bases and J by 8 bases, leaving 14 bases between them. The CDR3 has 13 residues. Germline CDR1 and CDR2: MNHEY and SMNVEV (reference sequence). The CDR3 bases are TGTGCCAGCAGTTATCTGGGGGCAGGAGGCTACACCTTC. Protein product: CASSYLGAGGYTF.

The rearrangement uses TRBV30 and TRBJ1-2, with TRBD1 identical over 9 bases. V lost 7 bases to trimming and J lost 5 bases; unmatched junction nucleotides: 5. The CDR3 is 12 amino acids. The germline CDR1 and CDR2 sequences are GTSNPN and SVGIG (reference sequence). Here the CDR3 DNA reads TGTGCCTCTAGACAGGGGGTGTATGGCTACACCTTC. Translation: CASRQGVYGYTF.

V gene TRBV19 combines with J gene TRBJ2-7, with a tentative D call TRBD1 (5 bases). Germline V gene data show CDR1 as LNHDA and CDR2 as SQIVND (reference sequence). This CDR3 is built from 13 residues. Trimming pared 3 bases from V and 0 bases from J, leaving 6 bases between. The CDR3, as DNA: TGTGCCAGTAGTATGGGGCACTCCTACGAGCAGTACTTC. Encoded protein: CASSMGHSYEQYF.

The CDR3 spells CASSQDPPVRQFF. The CDR3 DNA reads as TGTGCCAGCAGCCAAGACCCCCCCGTTCGGCAGTTCTTC. The chain combines TRBV3-1 (or the pseudogene TRBV3-2) with TRBJ2-1; the D is unclear. This CDR3 is built from 13 residues. V lost 0 bases, J lost 12 bases, and 12 bases lay in between. The germline CDR1 and CDR2 sequences are LGHDT and YNNKEL (reference sequence).

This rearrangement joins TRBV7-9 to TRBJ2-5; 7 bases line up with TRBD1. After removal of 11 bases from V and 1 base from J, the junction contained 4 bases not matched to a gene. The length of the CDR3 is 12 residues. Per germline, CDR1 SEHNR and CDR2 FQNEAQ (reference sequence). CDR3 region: CAGRQGQETQYF. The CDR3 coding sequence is TGTGCCGGTAGACAGGGCCAAGAGACCCAGTACTTC.

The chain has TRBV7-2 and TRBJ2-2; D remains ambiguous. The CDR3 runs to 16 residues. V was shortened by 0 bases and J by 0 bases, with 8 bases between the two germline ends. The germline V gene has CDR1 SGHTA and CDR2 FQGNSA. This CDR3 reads CASSLAADTNTGELFF. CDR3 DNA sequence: TGTGCCAGCAGCTTAGCAGCTGATACGAACACCGGGGAGCTGTTTTTT.

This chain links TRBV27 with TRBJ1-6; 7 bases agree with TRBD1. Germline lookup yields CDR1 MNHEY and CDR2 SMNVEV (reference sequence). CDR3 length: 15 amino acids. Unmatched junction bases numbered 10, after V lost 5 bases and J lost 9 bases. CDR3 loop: CASSPPGDSGSPLHF. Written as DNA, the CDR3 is TGTGCCAGCAGTCCCCCGGGGGACAGCGGTTCACCCCTCCACTTT.

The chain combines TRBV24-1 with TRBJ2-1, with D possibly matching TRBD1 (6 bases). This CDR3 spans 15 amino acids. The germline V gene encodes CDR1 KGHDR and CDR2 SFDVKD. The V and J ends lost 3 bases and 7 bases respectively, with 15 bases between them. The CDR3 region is CATSDGQGFWNEQFF. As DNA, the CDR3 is TGTGCCACCAGTGATGGGCAGGGGTTTTGGAATGAGCAGTTCTTC.

CDR3 region: CASSYKTVGNTIYF. DNA of the CDR3: TGTGCCAGCAGTTACAAGACAGTTGGAAACACCATATATTTT. The chain links TRBV6-5 to TRBJ1-3, with D perhaps TRBD1 (5 bases). The germline gives CDR1 MNHEY, CDR2 SVGAGI. The CDR3 is 14 amino acids. V shed 2 bases and J shed 3 bases, with 8 bases lying between them.

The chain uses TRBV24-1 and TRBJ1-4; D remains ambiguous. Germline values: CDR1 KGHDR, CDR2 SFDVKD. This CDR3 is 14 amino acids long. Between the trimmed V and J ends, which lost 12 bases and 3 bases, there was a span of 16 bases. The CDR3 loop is CASNPIAANEKLFF. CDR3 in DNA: TGTGCCTCAAACCCTATTGCGGCTAATGAAAAACTGTTTTTT.

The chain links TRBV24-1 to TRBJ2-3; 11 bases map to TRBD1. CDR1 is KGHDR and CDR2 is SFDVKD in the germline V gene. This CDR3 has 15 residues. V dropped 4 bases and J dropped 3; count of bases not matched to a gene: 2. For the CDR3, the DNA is TGTGCCACCAGTGACGGACAGGGGGCTACAGATACGCAGTATTTT. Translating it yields CATSDGQGATDTQYF.

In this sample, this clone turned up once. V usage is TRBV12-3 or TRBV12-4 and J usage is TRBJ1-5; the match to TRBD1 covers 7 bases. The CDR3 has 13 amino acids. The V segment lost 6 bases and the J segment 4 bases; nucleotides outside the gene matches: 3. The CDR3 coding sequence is TGTGCCAGCAGCGGGGGACAGAATCAGCCCCAGCATTTT. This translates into CASSGGQNQPQHF.

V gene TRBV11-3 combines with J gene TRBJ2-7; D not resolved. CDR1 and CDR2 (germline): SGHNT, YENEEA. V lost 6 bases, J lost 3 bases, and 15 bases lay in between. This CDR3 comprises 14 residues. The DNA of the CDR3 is TGTGCCAGCAGTCGCCCCTCACAAGACTACGAGCAGTACTTC. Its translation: CASSRPSQDYEQYF.

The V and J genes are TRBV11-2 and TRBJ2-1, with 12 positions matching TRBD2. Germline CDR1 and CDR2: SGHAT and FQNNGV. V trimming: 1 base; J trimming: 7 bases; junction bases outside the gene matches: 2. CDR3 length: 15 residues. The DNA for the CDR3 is TGTGCCAGCAGCTTAGGGCTAGCGGGAGGGAATGAGCAGTTCTTC. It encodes CASSLGLAGGNEQFF.

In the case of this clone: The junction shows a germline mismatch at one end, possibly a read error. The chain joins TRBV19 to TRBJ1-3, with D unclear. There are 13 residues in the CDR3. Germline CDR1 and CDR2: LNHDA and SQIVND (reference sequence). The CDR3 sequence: CASSSSSGNTIYF. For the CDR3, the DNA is TGTGCCAGCAGTAGCAGCTCTGGAAACACCATATATTTT.

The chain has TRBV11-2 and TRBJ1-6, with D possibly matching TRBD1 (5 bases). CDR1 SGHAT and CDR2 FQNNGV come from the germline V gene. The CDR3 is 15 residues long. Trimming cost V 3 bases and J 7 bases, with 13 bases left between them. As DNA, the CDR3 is TGTGCCAGCAGCTTGGGCGACAGAATGAATTCACCCCTCCACTTT. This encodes CASSLGDRMNSPLHF.